This note documents a single T cell receptor beta chain sequence. PCR amplification relied on 60 Vbeta primers (plus 13 Jbeta primers). Some clones are missing from TCRdb's copy, which holds only in-frame ones; the method was immunoSEQ multiplex PCR. The sample shows 150,000 to 200,000 clones, roughly 76% of them seen only once. These data belong to a study of cytomegalovirus exposure and HLA in healthy donors. Across the whole study: Ancestry clustering placed around four fifths of 300 to 400 genotyped donors in the Caucasian-associated cluster.

V was cut by 2 bases and J by 8 bases, with 18 bases left in between. CDR1 and CDR2 (germline): SEHNR, FQNEAQ (reference sequence). The CDR3 extends over 15 amino acids. The sequenced material came from PBMCs. This chain links TRBV7-9 with TRBJ1-2, with D perhaps matching TRBD1 (5 bases). The source is a male donor in good health and CMV-seronegative. The CDR3 sequence is CASSLQGPPAGGYTF. Written as DNA, the CDR3 is TGTGCCAGCAGCTTACAGGGCCCGCCCGCGGGAGGCTACACCTTC.